This T cell receptor (beta chain) was identified in a study of T cell repertoires in cytomegalovirus infection. Across the study: The authors used CMV epitopes that were HLA-C-restricted (recently identified) and HLA-B-restricted (well studied). Public TCR beta signatures indicated both CMV infection and matching HLA type. Findings of the study overall: Dominating the ex vivo response were HLA-C-restricted CMV-specific TCR beta clonotypes.

Germline V lookup: CDR1 SGHTA, CDR2 FQGNSA. This CDR3 is 16 amino acids long. V gave up 5 bases and J gave up 7 bases; unmatched junction bases: 8. Ten or more counts support this clonotype. The antigen is not known. TCRdb ran MiXCR on the reads and lists one entry per CDR3 protein. Here the sample spans 650,000 to 850,000 distinct CDR3 sequences, approximately 32% being singletons. The source of this sequence is a human donor in good health (CMV status not recorded). Some clones in this sample may be carry-over from other donors' samples. This rearrangement joins TRBV7-2 to TRBJ2-1; 13 bases align to TRBD2. This specimen consisted of cultured CD8+ T cells from PBMCs, obtained from culture after CMV antigen stimulation. The CDR3 spells CASSPGTSGVRNEQFF. CDR3 DNA: TGTGCCAGCAGCCCAGGGACTAGCGGGGTACGGAATGAGCAGTTCTTC.